The 20 T cell receptor beta chains in this list originate from one sample, sequenced in a study of shared clonotypes between healthy human individuals. Measured with immunoSEQ multiplex PCR; TCRdb has only the in-frame clones, and not every one. The sample contains roughly 1 million clones, 60% to 80% of which appear only once. The sample was memory CD4+ T cells sorted from blood. As to subset: CD45RA-negative fraction. The receptors derive from a man between 18 and 29 years old in good health.

This chain connects TRBV5-6 to TRBJ2-7, with a weak D call TRBD1 (6 bases). Trimming removed 4 bases at V and 1 base at J, with 12 bases between. Germline V gene sequence: CDR1 SGHDT, CDR2 YYEEEE. This CDR3 is 14 amino acids long. This chain's CDR3 is CASSLSGQSYEQYF. The CDR3 nucleotides are TGTGCCAGCAGCCTAAGTGGACAGTCCTACGAGCAGTACTTC. Complete variable domain (other parts from reference TRBV5-6 and TRBJ2-7): DAGVTQSPTHLIKTRGQQVTLRCSPKSGHDTVSWYQQALGQGPQFIFQYYEEEERQRGNFPDRFSGHQFPNYSSELNVNALLLGDSALYLCASSLSGQSYEQYFGPGTRLTVT.

V usage is TRBV7-2 and J usage is TRBJ1-1, with a tentative D call TRBD1 (5 bases). Trimming left V 4 bases short and J 0 bases short, with 12 bases between. The length of the CDR3 is 15 residues. Looked up from germline, CDR1 is SGHTA and CDR2 is FQGNSA. CDR3 in DNA: TGTGCCAGCAGCTCCGGGGGGAGTATGAACACTGAAGCTTTCTTT. It yields the protein CASSSGGSMNTEAFF.

J is TRBJ2-3 and V is TRBV29-1, with D uncertain. V dropped 4 bases and J dropped 2 bases, with 10 bases sitting between them. The CDR3 extends over 13 amino acids. Germline-derived CDR1 and CDR2 are SQVTM and ANQGSEA. CDR3 loop: CSVVRPLTDTQYF. Here the CDR3 DNA reads TGCAGCGTTGTCCGGCCCCTCACAGATACGCAGTATTTT.

This clone was recorded only once. CDR3 residues: CASSIVPTPANYGYTF. The CDR3 bases are TGTGCCAGTAGTATAGTTCCAACGCCCGCTAACTATGGCTACACCTTC. The V call is TRBV19, the J call TRBJ1-2; D unresolved. Germline V gene lookup returns CDR1 LNHDA and CDR2 SQIVND (reference sequence). This CDR3 contains 16 residues. V was shortened by 1 base and J by 0 bases, with 12 bases between the two germline ends.

At least ten counts were recorded for this clone. The chain joins TRBV25-1 to TRBJ1-2; D is undetermined. The CDR3 is 14 amino acids. V was shortened by 6 bases and J by 4 bases, with 15 bases between the two germline ends. Germline CDR1 and CDR2: MGHDK and SYGVNS. CDR3 residues: CASSPSPMSYGYTF. The CDR3 DNA is TGTGCCAGCAGCCCTAGCCCAATGAGCTATGGCTACACCTTC.

V and J are TRBV14 and TRBJ1-1; D might be TRBD1 (5 bases). V was shortened by 1 base and J by 0 bases, with 12 bases between the two germline ends. CDR1 SGHDN and CDR2 FVKESK come from the germline V gene. The CDR3 contains 16 residues. CDR3 DNA: TGTGCCAGCAGCCAAGCTAAGGGGCGATTGAACACTGAAGCTTTCTTT. Its translation is CASSQAKGRLNTEAFF.

The chain recombines TRBV27 with TRBJ1-1, with unresolved D. Trimming stripped 3 bases from V and 1 base from J, with 6 bases between. Germline V gene sequence: CDR1 MNHEY, CDR2 SMNVEV (reference sequence). CDR3 size: 13 residues. The CDR3, as DNA: TGTGCCAGCAGTTTCCGGGGGAACACTGAAGCTTTCTTT. It is translated as CASSFRGNTEAFF.

The genes are TRBV4-1 and TRBJ1-5, with 7 bases identical to TRBD1. V dropped 5 bases and J dropped 2; count of bases not matched to a gene: 6. The germline V gene encodes CDR1 MGHRA and CDR2 YSYEKL. This CDR3 has 15 amino acids. CDR3 residues: CASSWDSRGNQPQHF. The CDR3 region has the DNA TGCGCCAGCAGCTGGGACAGCCGAGGCAATCAGCCCCAGCATTTT.

The chain is built from TRBV7-9 and TRBJ2-1; possibly TRBD1 or TRBD2 for D (5 bases each). Germline V gives CDR1 SEHNR, CDR2 FQNEAQ (reference sequence). The CDR3 covers 12 residues. Trimming left V 1 base short and J 11 bases short, with 9 bases between. DNA of the CDR3: TGTGCCAGCAGCTTAGTCGAGGGGAAGCAGTTCTTC. Translated, it gives CASSLVEGKQFF.

This clone was recorded a few times. This sequence joins TRBV6-1 and TRBJ2-3; 8 nucleotides line up with TRBD2. The ends lost 4 bases at V and 4 bases at J; junction bases unmatched: 7. This CDR3 is 15 amino acids long. Germline CDR1 MNHNS, CDR2 SASEGT. The CDR3 DNA follows: TGTGCCAGCAGTGGCCAAGCGGGAGTGGCAGATACGCAGTATTTT. Protein sequence: CASSGQAGVADTQYF.

The chain is built from TRBV7-8 and TRBJ2-1; D tentatively fits TRBD1 or TRBD2 (5 bases each). The CDR3 covers 17 residues. Germline V gives CDR1 SGHVS, CDR2 FQNEAQ. Trimming stripped 0 bases from V and 0 bases from J, with 12 bases between. For the CDR3, the DNA is TGTGCCAGCAGCTTAGCAGGGACGCTTAGCTCCTACAATGAGCAGTTCTTC. Residues: CASSLAGTLSSYNEQFF. The full variable domain, completed using reference TRBV7-8 and TRBJ2-1, is GAGVSQSPRYKVAKRGQDVALRCDPISGHVSLFWYQQALGQGPEFLTYFQNEAQLDKSGLPSDRFFAERPEGSVSTLKIQRTQQEDSAVYLCASSLAGTLSSYNEQFFGPGTRLTVL.

The rearrangement uses TRBV7-2 and TRBJ1-5; D is uncertain. V lost 5 bases and J lost 2, with 10 bases in between. CDR1 and CDR2 (germline): SGHTA, FQGNSA. The CDR3 covers 14 residues. This chain's CDR3 is CASSPRVGNQPQHF. The CDR3 bases are TGTGCCAGCAGCCCTAGGGTTGGCAATCAGCCCCAGCATTTT.

This chain connects TRBV5-6 to TRBJ1-1, with D unresolved. The CDR3 runs to 14 residues. Germline loops: CDR1 SGHDT, CDR2 YYEEEE. The V end lost 0 bases, the J end lost 6 bases, and 12 bases lay between the germline ends. CDR3 sequence: CASSLGPTSAEAFF. Here the CDR3 DNA reads TGTGCCAGCAGCTTGGGACCGACAAGCGCTGAAGCTTTCTTT. Based on the CDR3 plus reference TRBV5-6 and TRBJ1-1, the full variable domain is DAGVTQSPTHLIKTRGQQVTLRCSPKSGHDTVSWYQQALGQGPQFIFQYYEEEERQRGNFPDRFSGHQFPNYSSELNVNALLLGDSALYLCASSLGPTSAEAFFGQGTRLTVV.

The gene calls are TRBV6-6 and TRBJ2-1; D not resolved. Per the germline V gene, CDR1 is MNHNY and CDR2 is SVGAGI (reference sequence). The V end was cut by 6 bases, the J end by 6 bases, with 15 bases between. The CDR3 spans 14 residues. In DNA, the CDR3 is TGTGCCAGCAGCCACGACGGTCCCGCCAATGAGCAGTTCTTC. This gives the protein CASSHDGPANEQFF.

The chain links TRBV28 to TRBJ1-6, with D uncertain. The CDR3 has 14 amino acids. Germline lookup yields CDR1 MDHEN and CDR2 SYDVKM. V was pared by 7 bases and J by 7 bases, with 14 bases between. The chain's CDR3 is CASIAASVNSPLHF. The DNA of the CDR3 is TGTGCCAGCATCGCGGCTTCTGTAAATTCACCCCTCCACTTT.

This clone was observed once. The rearrangement uses TRBV15 and TRBJ2-4; a weak D match, TRBD2 (5 bases). CDR1 is LNHNV, CDR2 YYDKDF, per germline (reference sequence). Trimming took off 4 bases at V and 2 bases at J, with 15 bases between the two ends. The CDR3 extends over 16 amino acids. Written as DNA, the CDR3 is TGTGCCACCAGCAATCGAGGGCTTCTCACCAAAAACATTCAGTACTTC. Its translation is CATSNRGLLTKNIQYF.

The chain employs TRBV19 and TRBJ1-6; D is possibly TRBD1 (6 bases). V lost 4 bases and J lost 10, with 14 bases in between. Germline CDR1 LNHDA, CDR2 SQIVND (reference sequence). This CDR3 is 14 amino acids long. CDR3: CASSRQGMQSPLHF. CDR3 nucleotide sequence: TGTGCCAGTAGTAGGCAGGGGATGCAGTCACCCCTCCACTTT.

The chain is built from TRBV30 and TRBJ1-5; no reliable D call. Germline assignment: CDR1 GTSNPN and CDR2 SVGIG (reference sequence). This CDR3 spans 14 amino acids. Between the trimmed V and J ends, which lost 2 bases and 5 bases, there was a span of 13 bases. The CDR3 nucleotides are TGTGCCTGGAGTCCGCCAAGGATATATCAGCCCCAGCATTTT. Protein product: CAWSPPRIYQPQHF.

V usage is TRBV10-3 and J usage is TRBJ1-1; D ambiguous. This CDR3 spans 14 amino acids. Germline assignment: CDR1 ENHRY and CDR2 SYGVKD. V shed 7 bases and J shed 0 bases, with 12 bases lying between them. The CDR3 DNA is TGTGCCATCAAAGATAGGACGGTGAACACTGAAGCTTTCTTT. Protein: CAIKDRTVNTEAFF.

The V gene is TRBV6-5, the J gene TRBJ1-6; tentatively, D is TRBD1 (6 bases). CDR1 is MNHEY and CDR2 is SVGAGI in the germline V gene. The CDR3 is 13 residues long. Deletions cut 2 bases from V and 16 bases from J, with 15 bases between. CDR3: CASSYRGASPLHF. The CDR3 DNA follows: TGTGCCAGCAGTTACCGGGGGGCAAGTCCGCTCCACTTT.